These 20 T cell receptor beta chains originate from one sample sequenced in a study of CD8 T cells in ankylosing spondylitis. TCRdb fed the 5' RACE reads into MiXCR, producing one record per CDR3 protein. Of about 300,000 distinct CDR3 sequences in the sample, about 20% were seen once. Sample: blood, either unsorted or a sorted T cell fraction (not recorded which). These receptors originate from a female donor with ankylosing spondylitis or in good health (not recorded which).

This sequence joins TRBV20-1 and TRBJ2-5, with D perhaps TRBD1 (6 bases). Germline-derived CDR1 and CDR2 are DFQATT and SNEGSKA (reference sequence). V lost 6 bases and J 2 bases, leaving 10 bases between the germline ends. This CDR3 contains 12 residues. CDR3 DNA sequence: TGCAGTGCCGCAGGACAGCAAGAGACCCAGTACTTC. Translated: CSAAGQQETQYF.

V usage is TRBV12-3 or TRBV12-4 and J usage is TRBJ2-7; D is ambiguous. Trimming took off 6 bases at V and 4 bases at J, with 13 bases between the two ends. There are 13 residues in the CDR3. This CDR3 reads CASRRQTSYEQYF. Here the CDR3 DNA reads TGTGCCAGCAGGAGGCAGACATCGTACGAGCAGTACTTC.

The table lists this clonotype with a few counts. V is TRBV19 and J is TRBJ1-1; tentatively, D is TRBD1 (5 bases). The CDR3 consists of 10 residues. V was cut by 6 bases and J by 11 bases, with 10 bases left in between. Germline V gene data show CDR1 as LNHDA and CDR2 as SQIVND (reference sequence). CDR3 region: CASSKGRAFF. CDR3 bases: TGTGCCAGTAGCAAGGGGCGGGCTTTCTTT.

This clonotype was counted between two and nine times. The chain employs TRBV12-3 or TRBV12-4 and TRBJ2-1; D gene unclear. Trimming removed 6 bases at V and 6 bases at J, with 9 bases between. CDR3 length: 12 residues. The CDR3: CASSQDLNEQFF. CDR3 bases: TGTGCCAGCAGCCAAGACCTCAATGAGCAGTTCTTC.

Only a few counts were recorded for this clonotype. V is TRBV9 and J is TRBJ2-3; 12 nucleotides match TRBD1. V trimming: 0 bases; J trimming: 3 bases; junction bases outside the gene matches: 11. The germline V gene encodes CDR1 SGDLS and CDR2 YYNGEE. The CDR3 runs to 19 residues. The CDR3 DNA is TGTGCCAGCAGCGTAGACCCCCCGGGACAGGGGGCCATGACAGATACGCAGTATTTT. Amino acid sequence: CASSVDPPGQGAMTDTQYF.

In this sample, this clonotype turned up many times. The chain carries TRBV7-8 and TRBJ2-7, with 11 bases matching TRBD2. This CDR3 has 14 residues. The germline V gene has CDR1 SGHVS and CDR2 FQNEAQ. V was pared by 3 bases and J by 4 bases, with 2 bases of the junction left unmatched. CDR3 sequence: CASSLGLAVYEQYF. The CDR3, as DNA: TGTGCCAGCAGCTTGGGACTAGCGGTTTACGAGCAGTACTTC.

This clonotype was counted only a few times. The chain links TRBV12-3 or TRBV12-4 to TRBJ2-7; weak D call: TRBD2 (5 bases). V lost 7 bases to trimming and J lost 2 bases, with 9 bases between them. The CDR3 extends over 12 amino acids. For the CDR3, the DNA is TGTGCCAGCACCATCGGGACCTACGAGCAGTACTTC. Protein sequence: CASTIGTYEQYF.

The J gene is TRBJ2-1, the V gene TRBV7-2; the match to TRBD1 covers 7 bases. Germline assignment: CDR1 SGHTA and CDR2 FQGNSA. V lost 4 bases to trimming and J lost 3 bases; unmatched junction nucleotides: 3. This CDR3 has 14 amino acids. CDR3 sequence: CASSYGTVYNEQFF. The CDR3 bases are TGTGCCAGCAGCTACGGGACAGTCTACAATGAGCAGTTCTTC.

The V call is TRBV7-2, the J call TRBJ1-1; D possibly corresponds to TRBD1 (5 bases). From germline, CDR1 is SGHTA and CDR2 FQGNSA. The ends were cut back, 3 bases at V and 4 bases at J, with 9 bases in the middle. CDR3 length equals 13 residues. The CDR3 bases are TGTGCCAGCAGCTTTGAGGGGATCACTGAAGCTTTCTTT. Translated, it gives CASSFEGITEAFF.

V gene TRBV6-1 combines with J gene TRBJ2-4; D might be TRBD1 (6 bases). This CDR3 region has 14 residues. Germline values: CDR1 MNHNS, CDR2 SASEGT. Trimming removed 6 bases at V and 9 bases at J, with 18 bases between. CDR3 coding DNA: TGTGCCAGCAGCCAGGGGAGTGAGATTTTCATTCAGTACTTC. This translates into CASSQGSEIFIQYF.

This sequence joins TRBV12-3 or TRBV12-4 and TRBJ2-2, with TRBD1 identical over 7 bases. The CDR3 runs 15 residues. After removal of 7 bases from V and 2 bases from J, the junction contained 7 bases not matched to a gene. CDR3 region: CASTTTGLNTGELFF. CDR3 coding DNA: TGTGCCAGCACCACGACAGGGCTTAACACCGGGGAGCTGTTTTTT.

V gene TRBV7-2 combines with J gene TRBJ2-5, with 8 bases lining up with TRBD1. With V trimmed by 3 bases and J by 5 bases, 5 bases remained unmatched. CDR3 length: 14 amino acids. Germline values: CDR1 SGHTA, CDR2 FQGNSA. Here the CDR3 DNA reads TGTGCCAGCAGCTTCGACAGGGGATGGGAGACCCAGTACTTC. This translates into CASSFDRGWETQYF.

This clonotype was seen a few times. The chain is built from TRBV6-1 and TRBJ2-7; the D gene is possibly TRBD2 (5 bases). The CDR3 totals 14 residues. CDR1 is MNHNS, CDR2 SASEGT, per germline. Trimming removed 6 bases at V and 0 bases at J, with 12 bases between. For the CDR3, the DNA is TGTGCCAGCAGGAATCCCGGGATCTCCTACGAGCAGTACTTC. This gives the protein CASRNPGISYEQYF.

In this sample, this clonotype turned up many times. As DNA, the CDR3 is TGTGCCACCAGTCAGGGGTCATGGCAGCCCCAGCATTTT. Its translation: CATSQGSWQPQHF. The chain is built from TRBV24-1 and TRBJ1-5; possible D gene TRBD1, 6 bases. Germline V gene sequence: CDR1 KGHDR, CDR2 SFDVKD. This CDR3 spans 13 amino acids. V was cut by 6 bases and J by 7 bases, with 12 bases left in between.

The chain uses TRBV6-5 and TRBJ2-7; TRBD2 matches 10 bases. The CDR3 contains 14 residues. V gave up 4 bases and J gave up 3 bases; unmatched junction bases: 3. Looked up from germline, CDR1 is MNHEY and CDR2 is SVGAGI. The CDR3 spells CASSSRTSGYEQYF. The DNA for the CDR3 is TGTGCCAGCAGTTCCAGGACTAGCGGCTACGAGCAGTACTTC.

This clonotype occurred a few times. In DNA form, the CDR3 reads TGTGCCAGCAGTTTCCTGGCCTACAATGAGCAGTTCTTC. Translation gives CASSFLAYNEQFF. The chain is built from TRBV12-3 or TRBV12-4 and TRBJ2-1; D not resolved. Trimming took off 3 bases at V and 2 bases at J, with 5 bases between the two ends. The CDR3 totals 13 residues.

The chain employs TRBV20-1 and TRBJ2-2; 8 nucleotides align to TRBD2. Germline CDR1 reads DFQATT; CDR2 reads SNEGSKA (reference sequence). Unmatched junction bases numbered 15, after V lost 6 bases and J lost 3 bases. This CDR3 contains 17 residues. CDR3 coding DNA: TGCAGTGCAAGGGGGGGCGGAGCGGGAGTCCACACCGGGGAGCTGTTTTTT. This gives the protein CSARGGGAGVHTGELFF.

The rearrangement joins TRBV10-3 to TRBJ1-6; no clear D gene. The CDR3 length is 14 residues. Germline V gene sequence: CDR1 ENHRY, CDR2 SYGVKD. V lost 3 bases to trimming and J lost 7 bases, with 10 bases between them. In nucleotides, the CDR3 is TGTGCCATCAGTGAAAGGGTGATGAATTCACCCCTCCACTTT. Amino acids: CAISERVMNSPLHF.

A few counts support this clonotype. The J gene is TRBJ1-1, the V gene TRBV14; D gene uncertain. V was clipped by 0 bases and J by 5 bases, with 13 bases between them. This CDR3 has 15 residues. Per germline, CDR1 SGHDN and CDR2 FVKESK. CDR3 nucleotide sequence: TGTGCCAGCAGCCAAGAGAGGGTGATGAGGACTGAAGCTTTCTTT. Its translation is CASSQERVMRTEAFF.

This chain joins TRBV5-1 and TRBJ1-2; 7 bases are shared with TRBD1. J lost 5 bases, V lost 4 bases, and 11 bases had no gene match. Germline V lookup: CDR1 SGHRS, CDR2 YFSETQ. This CDR3 comprises 15 residues. In nucleotides, the CDR3 is TGCGCCAGCAGCCGAGGGGGCAGGGGCCGATATGGCTACACCTTC. Amino acids: CASSRGGRGRYGYTF.